Listed here are 25 T cell receptor beta chains from one sample, sequenced in a study of post-analysis software for immune sequencing data. General observations from the study: Patients carried roughly 5 TRBV segments more frequently than controls did, and TRBV5-6, TRBV5-1 and TRBV20-1 were among them.

Unique molecular identifiers had been added to the TCR beta cDNA libraries. TCRdb re-called the PCR reads through MiXCR, storing one row per CDR3 protein. The repertoire consists of 740,000 or so distinct CDR3 sequences, with 53% occurring once and the leading ten covering 4.6%. Their antigens remain unidentified. Input material: blood. The receptors were gathered from a girl between 5 and 17 years old with multiple sclerosis.

This clonotype has only a few counts. This chain uses TRBV3-1 with TRBJ2-4; D remains unclear. This CDR3 contains 14 residues. In germline, CDR1 is LGHDT, CDR2 YNNKEL (reference sequence). V gave up 0 bases and J gave up 9 bases, with 12 bases separating them. This CDR3 reads CASSQEDVGPIQYF. The CDR3 DNA is TGTGCCAGCAGCCAAGAAGACGTGGGCCCCATTCAGTACTTC.

This clonotype appeared a few times. V and J are TRBV5-1 and TRBJ2-5; D is uncertain. The germline V and J ends were trimmed by 3 bases and 1 base, with 10 bases remaining between them. The CDR3 loop spans 14 amino acids. In germline, CDR1 is SGHRS, CDR2 YFSETQ. CDR3 amino acids: CASSSGAIQETQYF. The CDR3 DNA reads TGCGCCAGCAGCTCCGGAGCCATCCAAGAGACCCAGTACTTC.

There are a few counts of this clonotype. The chain couples TRBV4-1 to TRBJ2-5; 10 positions match TRBD1. The last part of the DNA fits TRBJ2-7 better; the J call may be wrong. Looked up from germline, CDR1 is MGHRA and CDR2 is YSYEKL. CDR3 length: 15 residues. The CDR3 region is CASSHPGQGTREQYF. In nucleotides, the CDR3 is TGCGCCAGCAGCCACCCGGGACAGGGGACCCGCGAGCAGTACTTC.

This clonotype was seen once. CDR3 bases: TGTGCCAGCAGCTTAAGTCTAGCGGGTCTCGGGGGGGTGTACAATGAGCAGTTCTTC. Its translation is CASSLSLAGLGGVYNEQFF. The chain carries TRBV7-3 and TRBJ2-1; 8 bases are a match to TRBD2. J gave up 4 bases and V 1 base, and 15 bases lay outside the gene matches. Germline CDR1 is SGHTA and CDR2 is FQGTGA. The CDR3 runs 19 residues.

This clonotype has more than one count but fewer than ten. In DNA, the CDR3 is TGCAGTGCTCATCCTAGGTGGCGAGGAGAGCAGTACTTC. Translating it yields CSAHPRWRGEQYF. V and J are TRBV20-1 and TRBJ2-7, with D unclear. The CDR3 consists of 13 residues. The germline V gene encodes CDR1 DFQATT and CDR2 SNEGSKA (reference sequence). Between the trimmed V and J ends, which lost 5 bases and 7 bases, there was a span of 18 bases.

This chain joins TRBV5-1 and TRBJ2-1; D is unclear. V lost 5 bases, J lost 6 bases, and 18 bases lay in between. The CDR3 contains 15 residues. Germline V gene data show CDR1 as SGHRS and CDR2 as YFSETQ. The CDR3 DNA reads TGCGCCAGCAGGTCGGTGACCCCGGGTCGCAATGAGCAGTTCTTC. This gives the protein CASRSVTPGRNEQFF.

This clonotype was recorded only once. V and J are TRBV6-2 or TRBV6-3 and TRBJ2-1; 8 nucleotides line up with TRBD2. The J call is doubtful: the DNA matches TRBJ2-7 better. CDR1 and CDR2 (germline): MNHEY, SVGEGT. The CDR3 is 17 amino acids. CDR3 loop: CASNKRGSGTSYNEQYF. In nucleotides, the CDR3 is TGTGCCAGTAATAAGAGGGGTAGCGGGACCTCCTACAATGAGCAGTACTTC.

The chain couples TRBV5-5 to TRBJ2-4, with 7 positions matching TRBD1. The end of the DNA fits TRBJ2-7 better, so the J call may be wrong. CDR3 length equals 15 residues. Germline values: CDR1 SGHKS, CDR2 YYEKEE (reference sequence). The DNA for the CDR3 is TGTGCCAGCAGCTTGGATGCCAGGGGGAGATACGAGCAGTACTTC. This encodes CASSLDARGRYEQYF.

A remark on this clonotype: A much larger clone differs by one base, so this may be a read error. CDR3 bases: TGTGCCAGCAATGACCTAGCAGATTACAATGAGCAGTTCTTC. This codes for CASNDLADYNEQFF. The V gene is TRBV6-1, the J gene TRBJ2-1; weak D call: TRBD2 (5 bases). This CDR3 has 14 amino acids. V lost 7 bases and J lost 4, with 14 bases in between. Germline CDR1 MNHNS, CDR2 SASEGT.

V and J are TRBV6-5 and TRBJ2-1; possible D gene TRBD2, 6 bases. Germline CDR1 MNHEY, CDR2 SVGAGI. V was pared by 5 bases and J by 2 bases, with 10 bases between. The CDR3 sequence is 14 residues long. This CDR3 is CASSIADTYNEQFF. In nucleotides, the CDR3 is TGTGCCAGCAGTATAGCGGATACCTACAATGAGCAGTTCTTC.

The chain uses TRBV11-2 and TRBJ2-1; 13 bases line up with TRBD2. Germline lookup yields CDR1 SGHAT and CDR2 FQNNGV. The V and J ends lost 7 bases and 7 bases, in that order; junction bases with no gene match: 10. The CDR3 runs 16 residues. In DNA form, the CDR3 reads TGTGCCAGCAACCGGATAACTAGCGGGAGGGAAAATGAGCAGTTCTTC. This encodes CASNRITSGRENEQFF. Variable domain in full (rest from reference TRBV11-2 and TRBJ2-1): EAGVAQSPRYKIIEKRQSVAFWCNPISGHATLYWYQQILGQGPKLLIQFQNNGVVDDSQLPKDRFSAERLKGVDSTLKIQPAKLEDSAVYLCASNRITSGRENEQFFGPGTRLTVL.

This clonotype has more than one count but fewer than ten. The V call is TRBV7-9, the J call TRBJ1-2; tentative D call: TRBD1 (5 bases). Trimming pared 1 base from V and 1 base from J, leaving 10 bases between. Germline V gives CDR1 SEHNR, CDR2 FQNEAQ (reference sequence). The CDR3 extends over 15 amino acids. The CDR3 DNA reads as TGTGCCAGCAGCTTAGGCGGGGGAAATAACTATGGCTACACCTTC. Protein product: CASSLGGGNNYGYTF.

The rearrangement joins TRBV29-1 to TRBJ2-6, with D tentatively TRBD1 or TRBD2 (6 bases each). This CDR3 has 13 residues. Germline CDR1 is SQVTM and CDR2 is ANQGSEA. The CDR3 region is CGGRGPGANVLTF. Here the CDR3 DNA reads TGCGGCGGTCGGGGGCCCGGGGCCAACGTCCTGACTTTC.

The V and J genes are TRBV3-1 and TRBJ2-7; 14 bases are shared with TRBD2. From germline, CDR1 is LGHDT and CDR2 YNNKEL (reference sequence). The CDR3 has 15 amino acids. Trimming cost V 2 bases and J 6 bases; bases outside gene matches: 3. CDR3 protein: CASSQRGTSGGEQYF. In DNA form, the CDR3 reads TGTGCCAGCAGCCAAAGAGGGACTAGCGGGGGCGAGCAGTACTTC.

The V and J genes are TRBV6-6 and TRBJ1-4; D is unresolved. Germline V gives CDR1 MNHNY, CDR2 SVGAGI (reference sequence). The CDR3 is 14 residues long. Deletions cut 8 bases from V and 5 bases from J, with 15 bases between. The CDR3 coding sequence is TGTGCCAGCGTTTCGCGTCCCCTCAATGAAAAACTGTTTTTT. The encoded protein is CASVSRPLNEKLFF.

The sample holds a few counts of this clonotype. This chain connects TRBV5-6 to TRBJ1-1; 7 nucleotides match TRBD1. CDR3 length: 15 residues. Germline-derived CDR1 and CDR2 are SGHDT and YYEEEE. J lost 1 base, V lost 0 bases, and 3 bases had no gene match. The CDR3: CASSLDRGRNTEAFF. The CDR3 DNA reads TGTGCCAGCAGCTTGGACAGGGGCCGGAACACTGAAGCTTTCTTT.

This chain uses TRBV6-6 with TRBJ2-1; 7 bases line up with TRBD2. The CDR3 has 13 amino acids. CDR1 MNHNY and CDR2 SVGAGI come from the germline V gene (reference sequence). With V trimmed by 4 bases and J by 9 bases, 6 bases remained unmatched. CDR3 DNA sequence: TGTGCCAGCAGTTCGCTCTCTAGCGGTGAGCAGTTCTTC. Amino acids: CASSSLSSGEQFF.

This chain links TRBV3-1 with TRBJ1-2; the D gene is possibly TRBD1 (6 bases). CDR3 size: 16 residues. The V end was cut by 4 bases, the J end by 4 bases, with 19 bases between. CDR1 LGHDT and CDR2 YNNKEL come from the germline V gene (reference sequence). The CDR3 region has the DNA TGTGCCAGCAGCCCCTACCCCGGACAGCTTCGCTATGGCTACACCTTC. It specifies CASSPYPGQLRYGYTF.

This rearrangement joins TRBV9 to TRBJ2-5, with TRBD2 identical over 10 bases. The assigned J gene may be wrong: the sequence end matches TRBJ2-7 better. The germline V gene has CDR1 SGDLS and CDR2 YYNGEE. The CDR3 runs 15 residues. DNA of the CDR3: TGTGCCAGCAGCGTGGTAGCGGGAGGTTTCTACGAGCAGTACTTC. Its protein is CASSVVAGGFYEQYF.

The CDR3 region is CSASPFGRSSYNEQFF. In DNA, the CDR3 is TGCAGTGCTAGTCCCTTCGGGCGGAGCTCCTACAATGAGCAGTTCTTC. The rearrangement links TRBV20-1 to TRBJ2-1, with D unclear. The germline V and J ends were trimmed by 3 bases and 0 bases, with 15 bases remaining between them. The CDR3 runs 16 residues. The germline V gene encodes CDR1 DFQATT and CDR2 SNEGSKA (reference sequence).

The chain employs TRBV15 and TRBJ2-1; maybe TRBD2 (6 bases). The CDR3 consists of 15 residues. Germline V gives CDR1 LNHNV, CDR2 YYDKDF (reference sequence). V lost 9 bases and J lost 7, with 22 bases in between. CDR3 residues: CATSWSGGTGNEQFF. CDR3 nucleotides: TGTGCCACGAGCTGGTCCGGCGGGACTGGTAATGAGCAGTTCTTC.

The chain uses TRBV5-1 and TRBJ2-3; 8 nucleotides line up with TRBD1. CDR1 and CDR2 (germline): SGHRS, YFSETQ. J was trimmed by 0 bases and V by 4 bases; bases with no gene match: 7. The CDR3 extends over 16 amino acids. CDR3 region: CASSPDRAPSTDTQYF. The CDR3 nucleotides are TGCGCCAGCAGCCCGGACAGGGCTCCTAGCACAGATACGCAGTATTTT.

This clonotype was recorded a few times. The chain links TRBV15 to TRBJ2-7; D gene uncertain. CDR1 is LNHNV and CDR2 is YYDKDF in the germline V gene (reference sequence). Trimming shortened V by 1 base and J by 3 bases, and 7 bases separated the two germline ends. The CDR3 is made up of 13 amino acids. The CDR3 sequence: CATSRGKGYEQYF. The CDR3 coding sequence is TGTGCCACCAGCAGAGGGAAGGGCTACGAGCAGTACTTC.

This clonotype showed up just once. The chain combines TRBV10-3 with TRBJ2-1, with a weak D call TRBD2 (6 bases). Trimming shortened V by 9 bases and J by 2 bases, and 11 bases separated the two germline ends. Germline CDR1 ENHRY, CDR2 SYGVKD. The CDR3 has 13 amino acids. DNA for the CDR3: TGTGCCATTTCTAGCGACCCCTACAATGAGCAGTTCTTC. It encodes CAISSDPYNEQFF.

The J gene is TRBJ2-1, the V gene TRBV20-1, with 15 bases fitting TRBD2. This CDR3 comprises 20 residues. V lost 0 bases, J lost 4 bases, and 13 bases stayed unmatched. Per germline, CDR1 DFQATT and CDR2 SNEGSKA (reference sequence). In DNA, the CDR3 is TGCAGTGCTAGAGATTCTGACCCGGGACTAGCGGGAGGCACGTACAATGAGCAGTTCTTC. Translation gives CSARDSDPGLAGGTYNEQFF.